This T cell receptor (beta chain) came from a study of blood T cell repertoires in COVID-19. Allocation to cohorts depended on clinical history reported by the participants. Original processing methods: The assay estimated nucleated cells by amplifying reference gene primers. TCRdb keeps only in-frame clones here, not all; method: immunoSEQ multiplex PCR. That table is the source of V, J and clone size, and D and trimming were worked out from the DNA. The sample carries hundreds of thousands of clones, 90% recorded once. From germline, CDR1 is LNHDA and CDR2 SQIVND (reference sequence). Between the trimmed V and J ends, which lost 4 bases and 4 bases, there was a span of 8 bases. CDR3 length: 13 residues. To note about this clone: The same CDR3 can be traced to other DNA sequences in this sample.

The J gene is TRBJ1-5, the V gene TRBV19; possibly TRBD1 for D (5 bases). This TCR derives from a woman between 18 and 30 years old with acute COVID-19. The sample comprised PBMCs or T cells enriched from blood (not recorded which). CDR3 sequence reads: CASSTTVNQPQHF. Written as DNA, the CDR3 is TGTGCCAGTAGTACGACAGTAAATCAGCCCCAGCATTTT.